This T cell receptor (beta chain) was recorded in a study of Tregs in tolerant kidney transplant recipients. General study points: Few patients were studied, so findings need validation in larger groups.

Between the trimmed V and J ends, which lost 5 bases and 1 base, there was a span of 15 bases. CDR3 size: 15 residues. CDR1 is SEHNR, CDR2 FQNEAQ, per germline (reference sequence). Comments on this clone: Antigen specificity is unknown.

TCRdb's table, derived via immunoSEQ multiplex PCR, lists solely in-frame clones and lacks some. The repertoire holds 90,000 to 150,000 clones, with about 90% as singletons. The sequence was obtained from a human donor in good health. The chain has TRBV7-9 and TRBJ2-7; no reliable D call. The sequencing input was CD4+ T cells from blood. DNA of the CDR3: TGTGCCAGCAGCACGTCCATGTTTAGGTCCTACGAGCAGTACTTC. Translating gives CASSTSMFRSYEQYF.